This entry lists 20 T cell receptor beta chains sequenced from one sample in a study of cytomegalovirus exposure and HLA in healthy donors. Use of 60 Vbeta and 13 Jbeta primers characterized the PCR. The assay was immunoSEQ multiplex PCR, and TCRdb's table has in-frame clones only and misses some. The data hold 150,000 to 200,000 clones, with around 84% observed a single time. Input material: PBMCs. Receptors originate from a man younger than 35 in good health and CMV-seronegative.

V and J are TRBV9 and TRBJ2-1, with 7 bases that match TRBD2. This CDR3 contains 15 residues. Germline trimming cut 0 bases from V and 5 bases from J; bases unmatched to any gene: 5. From germline, CDR1 is SGDLS and CDR2 YYNGEE. The CDR3 DNA sequence: TGTGCCAGCAGCGTAGAACTAGCGTTCCACAATGAGCAGTTCTTC. Protein product: CASSVELAFHNEQFF.

This chain uses TRBV4-1 with TRBJ1-1; a possible D gene is TRBD1 (6 bases). The germline CDR1 and CDR2 sequences are MGHRA and YSYEKL. Trimming shortened V by 4 bases and J by 2 bases, and 14 bases separated the two germline ends. The CDR3 sequence is 15 residues long. As DNA, the CDR3 is TGCGCCAGCAGCCTTGACGGACAGTCTAACACTGAAGCTTTCTTT. This encodes CASSLDGQSNTEAFF.

The rearrangement uses TRBV28 and TRBJ2-5; 10 bases are a match to TRBD1. TRBJ2-7 matches the DNA end more closely, so the J call is doubtful. This CDR3 has 15 residues. Germline V gives CDR1 MDHEN, CDR2 SYDVKM. As DNA, the CDR3 is TGTGCCAGCAGTTTAGGGACAGGGGTTCACCACGAGCAGTACTTC. It codes for CASSLGTGVHHEQYF.

The chain has TRBV6-1 and TRBJ2-7, with D tentatively TRBD1 (5 bases). CDR1 MNHNS and CDR2 SASEGT come from the germline V gene. Trimming shortened V by 5 bases and J by 3 bases, and 17 bases separated the two germline ends. The CDR3 has 15 amino acids. The DNA for the CDR3 is TGTGCCAGCAGTTCGCTTAGGGGCGCTCTCTACGAGCAGTACTTC. As protein: CASSSLRGALYEQYF.

J is TRBJ2-1 and V is TRBV27; D uncertain. The length of the CDR3 is 15 residues. Deletions cut 3 bases from V and 0 bases from J, with 9 bases between. Germline CDR1 reads MNHEY; CDR2 reads SMNVEV (reference sequence). DNA of the CDR3: TGTGCCAGCAGTTTTGGCCAAAGCTCCTACAATGAGCAGTTCTTC. This sequence encodes CASSFGQSSYNEQFF.

CDR3 loop: CASSLEGPGAFF. The CDR3 coding sequence is TGCGCCAGCAGCTTGGAGGGGCCAGGGGCTTTCTTT. This chain uses TRBV5-1 with TRBJ1-1, with a possible D match to TRBD1 (5 bases). From germline, CDR1 is SGHRS and CDR2 YFSETQ. The CDR3 has 12 residues. V was trimmed by 0 bases and J by 11 bases, leaving 11 bases between them. Looking up the rest from reference TRBV5-1 and TRBJ1-1 gives the full variable domain: KAGVTQTPRYLIKTRGQQVTLSCSPISGHRSVSWYQQTPGQGLQFLFEYFSETQRNKGNFPGRFSGRQFSNSRSEMNVSTLELGDSALYLCASSLEGPGAFFGQGTRLTVV.

This clone was found once. The gene calls are TRBV18 and TRBJ2-7; D not certain. Germline V gene lookup returns CDR1 KGHSH and CDR2 LQKENI. CDR3 length: 15 amino acids. Deletions cut 6 bases from V and 1 base from J, with 16 bases between. The CDR3 loop reads CASSLSGSPSYEQYF. The CDR3 DNA is TGTGCCAGCTCCCTCTCTGGCTCGCCATCCTACGAGCAGTACTTC.

The rearrangement links TRBV7-9 to TRBJ1-6, with 8 bases matching TRBD1. V dropped 5 bases and J dropped 6; count of bases not matched to a gene: 9. Per germline, CDR1 SEHNR and CDR2 FQNEAQ (reference sequence). This CDR3 is built from 16 residues. The CDR3 sequence is CASSPGQGGGNSPLHF. CDR3 nucleotide sequence: TGTGCCAGCAGCCCCGGACAGGGTGGAGGTAATTCACCCCTCCACTTT.

This chain uses TRBV13 with TRBJ2-3, with 8 bases that match TRBD2. There are 13 residues in the CDR3. Losses at the gene ends were 1 base for V and 11 bases for J; bases not matched to a gene: 5. Germline lookup yields CDR1 PRHDT and CDR2 FYEKMQ (reference sequence). DNA of the CDR3: TGTGCCAGCAGCTTAGTGGGCGGGGGGATGCAGTATTTT. It codes for CASSLVGGGMQYF.

This chain uses TRBV7-3 with TRBJ2-1, with 10 bases identical to TRBD1. The CDR3 is 14 residues long. J was trimmed by 7 bases and V by 5 bases; bases with no gene match: 5. Germline CDR1 SGHTA, CDR2 FQGTGA. The CDR3 sequence: CASSLDRGRNEQFF. The DNA for the CDR3 is TGTGCCAGCAGCCTCGACAGGGGGCGGAATGAGCAGTTCTTC.

This clone was observed a handful of times. This chain joins TRBV28 and TRBJ1-5; D is possibly TRBD1 (5 bases). V lost 7 bases to trimming and J lost 4 bases, with 17 bases between them. The CDR3 is made up of 15 amino acids. Germline CDR1 reads MDHEN; CDR2 reads SYDVKM. The CDR3 region has the DNA TGTGCCAGCACCCCCTGGAGGGGCAGGAATCAGCCCCAGCATTTT. This translates into CASTPWRGRNQPQHF.

This clone is a singleton in its sample. This chain joins TRBV5-1 and TRBJ2-1, with D possibly matching TRBD1 (6 bases). This CDR3 is built from 15 residues. Per germline, CDR1 SGHRS and CDR2 YFSETQ. Trimming cost V 4 bases and J 4 bases, with 15 bases left between them. Here the CDR3 reads CASSQTGEGYNEQFF. In nucleotides, the CDR3 is TGCGCCAGCAGCCAGACAGGAGAGGGTTACAATGAGCAGTTCTTC.

V gene TRBV10-3 combines with J gene TRBJ2-7; TRBD2 agrees at 12 bases. The ends lost 6 bases at V and 7 bases at J; junction bases unmatched: 7. The CDR3 runs 14 residues. The germline V gene has CDR1 ENHRY and CDR2 SYGVKD. The CDR3 here is CAIRRTSGIGEQYF. The DNA for the CDR3 is TGTGCCATCAGGAGGACTAGCGGGATTGGGGAGCAGTACTTC.

This sequence joins TRBV4-1 and TRBJ2-1; 10 bases fit TRBD1. With V trimmed by 4 bases and J by 3 bases, 6 bases remained unmatched. Germline CDR1 and CDR2: MGHRA and YSYEKL. The CDR3 sequence is 16 residues long. CDR3 in amino acids: CASSPRDRGFYNEQFF. The CDR3 DNA follows: TGCGCCAGCAGCCCCCGGGACAGGGGTTTCTACAATGAGCAGTTCTTC.

The chain carries TRBV7-9 and TRBJ1-2; D is possibly TRBD1 (5 bases). This CDR3 region has 17 residues. The ends were cut back, 1 base at V and 0 bases at J, with 15 bases in the middle. Germline values: CDR1 SEHNR, CDR2 FQNEAQ (reference sequence). The DNA for the CDR3 is TGTGCCAGCAGCTTAGGATTCGACAGAGCAACTAACTATGGCTACACCTTC. Its protein product is CASSLGFDRATNYGYTF.

This clone was seen a few times. V gene TRBV6-1 combines with J gene TRBJ2-3; TRBD2 matches at 8 bases. The germline V gene has CDR1 MNHNS and CDR2 SASEGT. The V segment lost 1 base and the J segment 1 base; nucleotides outside the gene matches: 4. The CDR3 spans 16 residues. The CDR3 DNA reads TGTGCCAGCAGTGAAGGGACTAGCCCACGCACAGATACGCAGTATTTT. This gives the protein CASSEGTSPRTDTQYF.

This clone was seen only once. The chain has TRBV11-2 and TRBJ2-5; 7 positions agree with TRBD1. CDR3 length equals 12 residues. After removal of 7 bases from V and 5 bases from J, the junction contained 4 bases not matched to a gene. The V gene's germline CDR1 is SGHAT and CDR2 FQNNGV. This chain's CDR3 is CASKQGPETQYF. The DNA of the CDR3 is TGTGCCAGCAAACAGGGGCCGGAGACCCAGTACTTC.

The rearrangement links TRBV29-1 to TRBJ2-7; D might be TRBD2 (5 bases). The CDR3 loop spans 14 amino acids. Trimming took 4 bases from V and 0 from J, leaving 13 bases between them. The germline CDR1 and CDR2 sequences are SQVTM and ANQGSEA. The CDR3 loop is CSVGGEDRSYEQYF. Here the CDR3 DNA reads TGCAGCGTTGGGGGAGAAGATCGCTCCTACGAGCAGTACTTC.

The chain recombines TRBV11-2 with TRBJ2-7; D call uncertain. Germline CDR1 SGHAT, CDR2 FQNNGV. CDR3 size: 13 residues. The V end lost 0 bases, the J end lost 3 bases, and 6 bases lay between the germline ends. The CDR3 sequence is CASSLDSIYEQYF. DNA for the CDR3: TGTGCCAGCAGCTTAGATTCCATCTACGAGCAGTACTTC. The variable domain in full, with the rest retrieved from reference TRBV11-2 and TRBJ2-7, is EAGVAQSPRYKIIEKRQSVAFWCNPISGHATLYWYQQILGQGPKLLIQFQNNGVVDDSQLPKDRFSAERLKGVDSTLKIQPAKLEDSAVYLCASSLDSIYEQYFGPGTRLTVT.

The chain carries TRBV9 and TRBJ2-5; 7 bases agree with TRBD1. The V and J ends lost 2 bases and 4 bases, in that order; junction bases with no gene match: 8. Germline CDR1 reads SGDLS; CDR2 reads YYNGEE. The CDR3 loop spans 15 amino acids. The CDR3: CASSVTPGQRETQYF. The DNA of the CDR3 is TGTGCCAGCAGCGTCACTCCGGGACAGCGAGAGACCCAGTACTTC.